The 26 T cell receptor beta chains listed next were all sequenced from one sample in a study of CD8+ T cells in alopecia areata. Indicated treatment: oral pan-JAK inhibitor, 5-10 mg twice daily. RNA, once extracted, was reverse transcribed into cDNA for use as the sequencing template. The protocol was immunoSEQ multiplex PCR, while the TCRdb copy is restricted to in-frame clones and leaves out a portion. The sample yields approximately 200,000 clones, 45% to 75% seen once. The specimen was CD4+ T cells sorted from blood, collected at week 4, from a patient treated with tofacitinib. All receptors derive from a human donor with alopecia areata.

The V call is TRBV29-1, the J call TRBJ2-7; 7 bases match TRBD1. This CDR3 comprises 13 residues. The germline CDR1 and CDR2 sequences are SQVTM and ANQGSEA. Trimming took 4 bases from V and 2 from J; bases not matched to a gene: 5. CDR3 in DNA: TGCAGCGTTGGACAGGGAAATACCTACGAGCAGTACTTC. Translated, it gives CSVGQGNTYEQYF.

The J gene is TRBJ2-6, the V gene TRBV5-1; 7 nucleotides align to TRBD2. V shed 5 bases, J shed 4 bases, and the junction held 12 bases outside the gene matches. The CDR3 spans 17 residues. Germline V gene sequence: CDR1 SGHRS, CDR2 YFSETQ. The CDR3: CASSHREDDSGANVLTF. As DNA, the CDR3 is TGCGCCAGCAGTCACCGGGAGGACGACTCCGGGGCCAACGTCCTGACTTTC. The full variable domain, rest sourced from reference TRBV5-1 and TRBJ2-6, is KAGVTQTPRYLIKTRGQQVTLSCSPISGHRSVSWYQQTPGQGLQFLFEYFSETQRNKGNFPGRFSGRQFSNSRSEMNVSTLELGDSALYLCASSHREDDSGANVLTFGAGSRLTVL.

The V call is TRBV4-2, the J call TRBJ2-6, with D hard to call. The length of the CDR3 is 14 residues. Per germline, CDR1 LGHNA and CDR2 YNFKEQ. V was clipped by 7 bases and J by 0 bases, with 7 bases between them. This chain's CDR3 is CASKQASGANVLTF. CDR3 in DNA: TGTGCCAGCAAGCAGGCCTCTGGGGCCAACGTCCTGACTTTC.

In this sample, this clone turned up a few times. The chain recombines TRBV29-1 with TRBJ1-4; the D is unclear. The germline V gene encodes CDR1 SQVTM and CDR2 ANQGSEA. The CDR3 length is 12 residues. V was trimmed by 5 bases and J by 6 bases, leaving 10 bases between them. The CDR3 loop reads CSVKNSDEKLFF. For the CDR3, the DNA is TGCAGCGTTAAGAACAGTGATGAAAAACTGTTTTTT.

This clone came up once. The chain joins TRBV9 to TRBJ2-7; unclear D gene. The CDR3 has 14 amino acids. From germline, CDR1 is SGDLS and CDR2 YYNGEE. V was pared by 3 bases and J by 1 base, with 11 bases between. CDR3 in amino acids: CASSASGWSYEQYF. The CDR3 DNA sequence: TGTGCCAGCAGCGCCTCGGGCTGGTCCTACGAGCAGTACTTC.

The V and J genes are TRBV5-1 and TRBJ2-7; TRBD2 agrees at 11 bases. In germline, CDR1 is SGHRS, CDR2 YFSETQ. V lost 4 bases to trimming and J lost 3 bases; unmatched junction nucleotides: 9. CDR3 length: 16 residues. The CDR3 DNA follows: TGCGCCAGCAGCCAGAGGACCGGGACTAGCGGCTACGAGCAGTACTTC. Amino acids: CASSQRTGTSGYEQYF. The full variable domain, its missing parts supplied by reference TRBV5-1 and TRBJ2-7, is KAGVTQTPRYLIKTRGQQVTLSCSPISGHRSVSWYQQTPGQGLQFLFEYFSETQRNKGNFPGRFSGRQFSNSRSEMNVSTLELGDSALYLCASSQRTGTSGYEQYFGPGTRLTVT.

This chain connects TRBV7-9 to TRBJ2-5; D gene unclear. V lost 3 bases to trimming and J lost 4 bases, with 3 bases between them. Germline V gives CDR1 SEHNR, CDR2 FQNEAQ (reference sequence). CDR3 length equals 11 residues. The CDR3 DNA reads TGTGCCAGCAGCTTTCCAGAGACCCAGTACTTC. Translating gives CASSFPETQYF.

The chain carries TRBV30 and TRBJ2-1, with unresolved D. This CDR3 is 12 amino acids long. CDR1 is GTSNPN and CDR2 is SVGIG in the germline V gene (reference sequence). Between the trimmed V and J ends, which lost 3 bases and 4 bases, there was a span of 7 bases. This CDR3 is CAWSPDYNEQFF. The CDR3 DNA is TGTGCCTGGAGCCCCGATTACAATGAGCAGTTCTTC. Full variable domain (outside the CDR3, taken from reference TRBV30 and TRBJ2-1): SQTIHQWPATLVQPVGSPLSLECTVEGTSNPNLYWYRQAAGRGLQLLFYSVGIGQISSEVPQNLSASRPQDRQFILSSKKLLLSDSGFYLCAWSPDYNEQFFGPGTRLTVL.

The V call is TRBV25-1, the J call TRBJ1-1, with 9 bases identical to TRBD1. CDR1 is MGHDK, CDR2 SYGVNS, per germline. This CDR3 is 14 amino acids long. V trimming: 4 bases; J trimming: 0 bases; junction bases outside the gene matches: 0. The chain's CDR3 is CASSGTGVNTEAFF. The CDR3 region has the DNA TGTGCCAGCAGTGGGACAGGGGTGAACACTGAAGCTTTCTTT. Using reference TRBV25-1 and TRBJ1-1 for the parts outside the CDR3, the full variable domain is EADIYQTPRYLVIGTGKKITLECSQTMGHDKMYWYQQDPGMELHLIHYSYGVNSTEKGDLSSESTVSRIRTEHFPLTLESARPSHTSQYLCASSGTGVNTEAFFGQGTRLTVV.

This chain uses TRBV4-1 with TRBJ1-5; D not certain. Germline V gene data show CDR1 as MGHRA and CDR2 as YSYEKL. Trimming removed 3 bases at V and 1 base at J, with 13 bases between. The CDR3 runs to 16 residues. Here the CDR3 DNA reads TGCGCCAGCAGCCACCACCTAGGGCAGAGCAATCAGCCCCAGCATTTT. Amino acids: CASSHHLGQSNQPQHF.

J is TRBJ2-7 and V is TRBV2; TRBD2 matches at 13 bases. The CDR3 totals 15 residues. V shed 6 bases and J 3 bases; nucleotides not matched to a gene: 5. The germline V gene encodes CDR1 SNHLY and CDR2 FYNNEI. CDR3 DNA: TGTGCCAGCAGCCTAAGACTAGCGGGGGGCTACGAGCAGTACTTC. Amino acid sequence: CASSLRLAGGYEQYF. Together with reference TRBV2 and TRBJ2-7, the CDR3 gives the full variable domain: EPEVTQTPSHQVTQMGQEVILRCVPISNHLYFYWYRQILGQKVEFLVSFYNNEISEKSEIFDDQFSVERPDGSNFTLKIRSTKLEDSAMYFCASSLRLAGGYEQYFGPGTRLTVT.

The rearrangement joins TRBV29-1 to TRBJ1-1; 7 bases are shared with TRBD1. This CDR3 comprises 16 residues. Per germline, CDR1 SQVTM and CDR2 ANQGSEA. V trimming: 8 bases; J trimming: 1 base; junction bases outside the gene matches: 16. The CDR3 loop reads CSRGLSTGARNTEAFF. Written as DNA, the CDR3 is TGCAGCCGAGGCCTTTCAACAGGGGCTCGGAACACTGAAGCTTTCTTT.

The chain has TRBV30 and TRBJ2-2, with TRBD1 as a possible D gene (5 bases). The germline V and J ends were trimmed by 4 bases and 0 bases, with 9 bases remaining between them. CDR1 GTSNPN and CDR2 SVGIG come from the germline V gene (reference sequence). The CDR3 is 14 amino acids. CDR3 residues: CAWNVRANTGELFF. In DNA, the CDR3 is TGTGCCTGGAATGTCAGGGCGAACACCGGGGAGCTGTTTTTT.

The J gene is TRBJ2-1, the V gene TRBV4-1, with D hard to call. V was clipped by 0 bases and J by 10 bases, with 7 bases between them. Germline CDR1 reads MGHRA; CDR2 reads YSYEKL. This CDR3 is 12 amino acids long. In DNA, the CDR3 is TGCGCCAGCAGCCAAGATTCGGAGGAGCAGTTCTTC. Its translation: CASSQDSEEQFF.

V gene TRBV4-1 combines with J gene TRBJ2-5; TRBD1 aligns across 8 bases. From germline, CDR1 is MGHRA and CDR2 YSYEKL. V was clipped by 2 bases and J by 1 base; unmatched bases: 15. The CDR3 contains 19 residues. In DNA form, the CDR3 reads TGCGCCAGCAGCCAACACCACCGGAGGGCGACAGGGGCCCAAGAGACCCAGTACTTC. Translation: CASSQHHRRATGAQETQYF.

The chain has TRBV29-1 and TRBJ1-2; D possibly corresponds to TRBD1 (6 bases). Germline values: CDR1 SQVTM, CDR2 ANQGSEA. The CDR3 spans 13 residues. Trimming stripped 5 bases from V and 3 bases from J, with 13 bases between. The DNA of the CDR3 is TGCAGCGTTTCCAGGGGTGGCTACTATGGCTACACCTTC. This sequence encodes CSVSRGGYYGYTF.

CDR3 in amino acids: CASSLDRQTQYF. In nucleotides, the CDR3 is TGTGCCAGCAGCCTCGACAGACAGACCCAGTACTTC. This chain joins TRBV7-2 and TRBJ2-5; maybe TRBD1 (5 bases). The V end was cut by 5 bases, the J end by 6 bases, with 10 bases between. CDR3 size: 12 residues. Per germline, CDR1 SGHTA and CDR2 FQGNSA.

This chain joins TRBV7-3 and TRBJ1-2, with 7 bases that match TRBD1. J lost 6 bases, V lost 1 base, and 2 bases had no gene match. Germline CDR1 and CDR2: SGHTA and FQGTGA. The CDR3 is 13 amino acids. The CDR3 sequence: CASSLKGGDGYTF. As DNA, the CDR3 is TGTGCCAGCAGCTTAAAAGGGGGCGATGGCTACACCTTC.

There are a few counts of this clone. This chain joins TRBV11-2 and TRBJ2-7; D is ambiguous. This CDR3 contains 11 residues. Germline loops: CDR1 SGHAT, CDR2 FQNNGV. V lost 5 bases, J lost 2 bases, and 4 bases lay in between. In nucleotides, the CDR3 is TGTGCCAGCAGCCACCCCTACGAGCAGTACTTC. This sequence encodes CASSHPYEQYF.

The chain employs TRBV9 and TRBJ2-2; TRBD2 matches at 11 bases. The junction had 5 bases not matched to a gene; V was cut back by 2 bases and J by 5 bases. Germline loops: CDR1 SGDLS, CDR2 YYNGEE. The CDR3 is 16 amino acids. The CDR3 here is CASSVRTSGSTGELFF. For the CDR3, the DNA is TGTGCCAGCAGCGTTCGGACTAGCGGGTCAACCGGGGAGCTGTTTTTT.

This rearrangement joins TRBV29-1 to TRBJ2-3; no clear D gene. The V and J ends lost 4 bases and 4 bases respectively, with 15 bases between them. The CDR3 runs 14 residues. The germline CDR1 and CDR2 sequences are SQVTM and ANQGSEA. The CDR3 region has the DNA TGCAGCGTTGGGAGTGTGGGTCGGGCAGATACGCAGTATTTT. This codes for CSVGSVGRADTQYF.

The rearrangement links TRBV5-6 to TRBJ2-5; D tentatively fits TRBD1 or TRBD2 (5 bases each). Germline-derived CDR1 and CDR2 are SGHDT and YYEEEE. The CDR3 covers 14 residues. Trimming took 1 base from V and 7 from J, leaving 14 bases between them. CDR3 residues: CASSLTGRETTQYF. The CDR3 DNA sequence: TGTGCCAGCAGCTTGACAGGTCGGGAAACGACCCAGTACTTC.

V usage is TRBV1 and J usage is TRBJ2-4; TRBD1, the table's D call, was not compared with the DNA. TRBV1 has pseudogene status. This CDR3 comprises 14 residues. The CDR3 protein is CTAYPDRGQFVQYF. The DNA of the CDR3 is TGCACCGCATACCCGGACAGGGGGCAGTTCGTTCAGTACTTC.

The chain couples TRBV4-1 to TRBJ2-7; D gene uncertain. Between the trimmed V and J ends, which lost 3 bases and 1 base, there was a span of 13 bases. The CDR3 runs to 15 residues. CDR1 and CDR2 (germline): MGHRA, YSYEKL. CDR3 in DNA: TGCGCCAGCAGCCATGATTTCAGGATATCCTACGAGCAGTACTTC. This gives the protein CASSHDFRISYEQYF.

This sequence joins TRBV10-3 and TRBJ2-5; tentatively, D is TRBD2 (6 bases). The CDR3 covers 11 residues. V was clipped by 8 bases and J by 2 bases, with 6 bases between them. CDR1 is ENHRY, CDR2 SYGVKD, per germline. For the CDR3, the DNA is TGTGCCATCCGGGAGCAAGAGACCCAGTACTTC. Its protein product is CAIREQETQYF.

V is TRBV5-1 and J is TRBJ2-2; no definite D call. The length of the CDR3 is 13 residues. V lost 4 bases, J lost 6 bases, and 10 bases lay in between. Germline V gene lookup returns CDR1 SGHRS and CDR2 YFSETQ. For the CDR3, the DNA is TGCGCCAGCAGCCCGAACGTTCCCGGGGAGCTGTTTTTT. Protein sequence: CASSPNVPGELFF. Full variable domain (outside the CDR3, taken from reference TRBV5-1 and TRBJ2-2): KAGVTQTPRYLIKTRGQQVTLSCSPISGHRSVSWYQQTPGQGLQFLFEYFSETQRNKGNFPGRFSGRQFSNSRSEMNVSTLELGDSALYLCASSPNVPGELFFGEGSRLTVL.